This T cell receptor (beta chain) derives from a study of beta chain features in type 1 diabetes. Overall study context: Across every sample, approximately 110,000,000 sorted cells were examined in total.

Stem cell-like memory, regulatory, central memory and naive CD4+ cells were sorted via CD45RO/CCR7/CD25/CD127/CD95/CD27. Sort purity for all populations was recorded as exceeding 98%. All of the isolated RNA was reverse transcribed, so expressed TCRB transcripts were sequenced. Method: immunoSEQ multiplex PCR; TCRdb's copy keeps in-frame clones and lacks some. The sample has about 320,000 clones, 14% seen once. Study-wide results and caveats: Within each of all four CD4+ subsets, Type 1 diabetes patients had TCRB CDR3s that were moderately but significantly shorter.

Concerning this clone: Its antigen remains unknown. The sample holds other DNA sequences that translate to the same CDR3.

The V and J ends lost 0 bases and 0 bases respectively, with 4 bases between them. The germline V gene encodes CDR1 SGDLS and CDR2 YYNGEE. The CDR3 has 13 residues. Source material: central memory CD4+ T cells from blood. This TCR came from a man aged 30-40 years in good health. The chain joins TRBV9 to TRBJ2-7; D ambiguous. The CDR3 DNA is TGTGCCAGCAGCGTAGGGACCTCCTACGAGCAGTACTTC. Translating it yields CASSVGTSYEQYF.